The sequence of this T cell receptor beta chain was determined in a study of cytomegalovirus exposure and HLA in healthy donors. Sequencing used immunoSEQ multiplex PCR; TCRdb keeps in-frame clones, though not all of them. The table lists about 110,000 clones, roughly 88% of them singletons, with about 3% in the top ten. Germline V gene data show CDR1 as GTSNPN and CDR2 as SVGIG (reference sequence). V was shortened by 3 bases and J by 0 bases, with 14 bases between the two germline ends. CDR3 length equals 15 residues. Separate from the approximately 670-subject first cohort was the approximately 110-subject validation cohort, to which the donors belonged. Comments on this clone: As yet, its antigen is unknown.

General study points: Diagnosis of cytomegalovirus status made by the classifier reportedly showed high specificity and sensitivity.

The clonotype originates from a woman between 18 and 30 years old in good health and CMV-seronegative. The V call is TRBV30, the J call TRBJ2-5; D might be TRBD2 (5 bases). The material sequenced was PBMCs. The DNA for the CDR3 is TGTGCCTGGAGCCACTCGTTCGGGAACCAAGAGACCCAGTACTTC. Amino acids: CAWSHSFGNQETQYF.